The rows below give T cell receptor beta chains drawn from one sample of a study of CD8+ T cells in alopecia areata. Sequencing was performed with immunoSEQ multiplex PCR; in TCRdb, only in-frame clones are kept and a portion is missing. The sample holds 200,000 to 250,000 clones; about 53% are singletons and the top ten take under 0.5%. The sequences come from CD4+ T cells sorted from blood, collected at week 0. These TCRs come from a human donor with alopecia areata. CDR3s include the opening cysteine and the closing phenylalanine or tryptophan. The order of the fields is D gene, J gene, clone size, V gene, CDR3 protein, CDR3 DNA. A D gene is named only where the DNA matches it firmly. A clone size is listed for some rows: how often the clone was seen (once, few, many), or a class if it is expanded.

>.|TRBJ2-2|few|TRBV5-4
CASSWRGTGELFF
TGTGCCAGCAGCTGGCGTGGCACCGGGGAGCTGTTTTTT
>TRBD1|TRBJ2-7|.|TRBV7-6
CASSLPTWGQSYEQYF
TGTGCCAGCAGCTTGCCCACCTGGGGACAGTCCTACGAGCAGTACTTC
>TRBD1|TRBJ1-2|few|TRBV4-1
CASSPRTGNGYTF
TGCGCCAGCAGCCCGCGGACAGGGAATGGCTACACCTTC
>TRBD1|TRBJ1-2|.|TRBV6-5
CASMDRGYGYTF
TGTGCCAGCATGGACAGGGGTTATGGCTACACCTTC
>.|TRBJ2-3|.|TRBV6-1
CASSETGYNPPDTQYF
TGTGCCAGCAGTGAAACAGGATACAACCCTCCAGATACGCAGTATTTT
>.|TRBJ2-3|.|TRBV28
CASSSIGSKEGTQYF
TGTGCCAGCAGTTCCATTGGTTCGAAGGAGGGTACGCAGTATTTT
>TRBD2|TRBJ2-5|few|TRBV7-9
CASSWGSGSRRETQYF
TGTGCCAGCAGCTGGGGTAGCGGGAGCCGGCGGGAGACCCAGTACTTC
>.|TRBJ1-1|.|TRBV5-6
CASRGADRNTEAFF
TGTGCCAGCAGGGGGGCCGATAGGAACACTGAAGCTTTCTTT
>.|TRBJ2-3|few|TRBV29-1
CSGGPLDTQYF
TGCAGCGGTGGCCCTCTAGATACGCAGTATTTT
>TRBD2|TRBJ2-1|.|TRBV29-1
CSVVLAVDEQFF
TGCAGCGTTGTCCTAGCGGTCGATGAGCAGTTCTTC
>.|TRBJ1-5|.|TRBV18
CASSRGGEHQPQHF
TGTGCCAGCTCCCGGGGGGGTGAGCATCAGCCCCAGCATTTT
>.|TRBJ1-4|.|TRBV7-2
CASSLSTRDGEKLFF
TGTGCCAGCAGCTTATCCACTCGAGATGGTGAAAAACTGTTTTTT
>.|TRBJ2-1|.|TRBV4-1
CASSQEGPRDNEQFF
TGCGCCAGCAGCCAAGAAGGGCCCCGGGACAATGAGCAGTTCTTC
>TRBD1|TRBJ2-3|once|TRBV29-1
CSVDRDSTDTQYF
TGCAGCGTCGACAGGGACAGCACAGATACGCAGTATTTT
>.|TRBJ1-2|.|TRBV7-2
CASSPVRGDGYTF
TGTGCCAGCAGCCCCGTAAGGGGGGATGGCTACACCTTC
>TRBD1|TRBJ1-2|once|TRBV27
CASSLQWDRVTGYTF
TGTGCCAGCAGTTTACAATGGGACAGGGTAACGGGCTACACCTTC